The T cell receptor (beta chain) described here comes from a study of control samples from healthy donors and cancer patients (dated by TCRdb to 2018 to 2020). On this clone itself: It lacks a known antigen. No qualities accompany the bases; no much larger clone lies one base away.

The CDR1 and CDR2 encoded by the germline V gene (reference sequence) are GTSNPN and SVGIG. V sheds 0 bases and J sheds 1 base, leaving 6 bases between their ends. The CDR3 sequence holds 13 residues, the cysteine and phenylalanine included. Only the CDR3 region is kept as DNA, spanning 39 bases read in frame from base 1. The library was generated by the immunoSEQ multiplex PCR assay. TCRdb stores this immuneACCESS table with in-frame sequences only. Part of the clones is absent; in the studies checked, under half of the shortfall reflects unresolved V genes, and no reason is known for the rest. This sample lists about 98,000 clones; roughly 83% were detected once. The top ten constitute about 10% of the sample.

Sequencing input: blood. The TCR comes from a woman aged 25-40 years in good health. The V and J genes are TRBV30 and TRBJ1-1, with the identity of the D gene unclear. The nucleotides are TGTGCCTGGAGTGTTGGCCGGAACACTGAAGCTTTCTTT. It is translated as CAWSVGRNTEAFF.